This record looks at one TCR beta chain sequence and its context. Its target is unknown. The sample originates from a study of beta chain features in type 1 diabetes. The isolated RNA, all of it, was reverse transcribed, so expressed TCRB transcripts were what got sequenced. The method was immunoSEQ multiplex PCR; TCRdb's version includes in-frame clones alone and lacks a portion of them. The table lists some 190,000 clones, around 8% of them singletons. Whole-study findings and limits: Across all four CD4+ subsets, people with type 1 diabetes showed modestly shorter TCRB CDR3s.

CDR1 LNHNV and CDR2 YYDKDF come from the germline V gene (reference sequence). The CDR3 consists of 17 residues. Germline trimming cut 0 bases from V and 0 bases from J; bases unmatched to any gene: 3. V and J are TRBV15 and TRBJ2-1; 9 nucleotides line up with TRBD2. Sequencing input: central memory CD4+ T cells from blood. The sequence derives from a middle-aged woman with type 1 diabetes. DNA for the CDR3: TGTGCCACCAGCAGAGAAGGCGGGAGGGGCTCCTACAATGAGCAGTTCTTC. As protein: CATSREGGRGSYNEQFF.